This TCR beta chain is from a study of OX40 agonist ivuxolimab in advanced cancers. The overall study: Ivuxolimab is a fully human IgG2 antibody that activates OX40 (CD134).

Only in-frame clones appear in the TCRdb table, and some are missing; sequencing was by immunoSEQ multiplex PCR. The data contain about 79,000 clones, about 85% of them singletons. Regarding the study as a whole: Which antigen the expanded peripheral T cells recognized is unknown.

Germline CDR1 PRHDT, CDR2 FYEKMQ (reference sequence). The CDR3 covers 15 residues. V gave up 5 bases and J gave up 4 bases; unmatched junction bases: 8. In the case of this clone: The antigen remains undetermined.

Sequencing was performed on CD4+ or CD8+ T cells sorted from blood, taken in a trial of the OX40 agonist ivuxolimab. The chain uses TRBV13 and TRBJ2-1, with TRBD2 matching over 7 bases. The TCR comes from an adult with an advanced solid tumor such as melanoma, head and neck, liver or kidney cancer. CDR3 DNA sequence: TGTGCCAGCAGCCCCCCGGCTAGCGGTTACAATGAGCAGTTCTTC. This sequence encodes CASSPPASGYNEQFF.